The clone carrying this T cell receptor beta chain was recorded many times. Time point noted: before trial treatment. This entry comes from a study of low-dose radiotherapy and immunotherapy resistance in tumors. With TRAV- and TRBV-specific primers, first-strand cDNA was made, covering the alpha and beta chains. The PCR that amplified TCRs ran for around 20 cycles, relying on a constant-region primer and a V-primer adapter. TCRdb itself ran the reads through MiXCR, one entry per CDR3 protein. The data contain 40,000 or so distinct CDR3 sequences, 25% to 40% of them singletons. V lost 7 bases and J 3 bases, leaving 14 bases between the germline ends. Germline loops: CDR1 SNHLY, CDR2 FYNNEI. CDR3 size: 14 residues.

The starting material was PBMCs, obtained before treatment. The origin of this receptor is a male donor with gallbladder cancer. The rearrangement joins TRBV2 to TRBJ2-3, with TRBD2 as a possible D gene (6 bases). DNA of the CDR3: TGTGCCAGCAAAGTCGGCGGAGGGACAGATACGCAGTATTTT. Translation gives CASKVGGGTDTQYF.